The TCR beta chain under discussion was sequenced for a study of T-cell memory formation after mild COVID-19. Points on this clonotype: Its antigen is undetermined.

Findings and caveats of the study: A second wave of clones peaked on day 37, and their SARS-CoV-2 specificity went unconfirmed.

From the 5' RACE reads, TCRdb called clonotypes with MiXCR, one entry per CDR3 protein. The table records 250,000 to 350,000 distinct CDR3 sequences, roughly 17% of them present only once. The V segment lost 2 bases and the J segment 4 bases; nucleotides outside the gene matches: 15. Germline lookup yields CDR1 SGHRS and CDR2 YFSETQ. The length of the CDR3 is 18 residues. The sequence was obtained from a man between 18 and 29 years old who had mild COVID-19 (a few samples of this study predate the infection). Cell type and time point are not known. The source material was PBMCs or a T cell subset sorted from them (not recorded which). This chain links TRBV5-1 with TRBJ2-3; 8 positions agree with TRBD2. CDR3: CASSFLPLRSGGSDTQYF. The CDR3 coding sequence is TGCGCCAGCAGCTTCCTTCCCCTTAGGAGCGGGGGATCAGATACGCAGTATTTT.